These 19 T cell receptor beta chains originate from one sample sequenced in a study of T cell repertoires in cytomegalovirus infection. TCRdb re-called the reads through MiXCR, storing one row per CDR3 protein. The sample has 150,000 to 200,000 distinct CDR3 sequences; roughly an eighth are singletons. Sequencing was carried out using PBMCs. The receptor set was obtained from a human donor in good health (CMV status not recorded). Some clones in this sample may be carry-over from other donors' samples.

The chain has TRBV27 and TRBJ2-7; TRBD1 might be the D (6 bases). In germline, CDR1 is MNHEY, CDR2 SMNVEV (reference sequence). This CDR3 region has 16 residues. V shed 2 bases and J shed 0 bases, with 14 bases lying between them. CDR3 in DNA: TGTGCCAGCAGTTTAGACCCCCGGACAGTCTCCTACGAGCAGTACTTC. It yields the protein CASSLDPRTVSYEQYF.

This clonotype was found many times. The V call is TRBV5-1, the J call TRBJ1-6; 7 bases align to TRBD1. The CDR3 spans 14 residues. Germline V CDR1 and CDR2: SGHRS, YFSETQ. The V segment lost 4 bases and the J segment 10 bases; nucleotides outside the gene matches: 8. Written as DNA, the CDR3 is TGCGCCAGCAGCCCAACAGGGGACGGCTCACCCCTCCACTTT. Amino acid sequence: CASSPTGDGSPLHF.

In its sample, this clonotype was seen many times. V gene TRBV7-9 combines with J gene TRBJ2-1; TRBD1 is a possible D gene (6 bases). CDR3 size: 15 residues. Per germline, CDR1 SEHNR and CDR2 FQNEAQ (reference sequence). Between the trimmed V and J ends, which lost 4 bases and 4 bases, there was a span of 14 bases. The CDR3: CASSYDRSPYNEQFF. The CDR3 DNA sequence: TGTGCCAGCAGCTATGACAGGTCCCCGTACAATGAGCAGTTCTTC.

V usage is TRBV28 and J usage is TRBJ2-3; D is possibly TRBD2 (6 bases). CDR1 is MDHEN, CDR2 SYDVKM, per germline. Trimming shortened V by 3 bases and J by 4 bases, and 11 bases separated the two germline ends. The CDR3 loop spans 14 amino acids. CDR3 nucleotides: TGTGCCAGCAGTTTCGCGGGAAGCGCAGATACGCAGTATTTT. Amino acid sequence: CASSFAGSADTQYF.

This clonotype was recorded at least ten times. The chain links TRBV7-2 to TRBJ2-1; D tentatively fits TRBD1 or TRBD2 (5 bases each). CDR3 length: 17 amino acids. CDR1 is SGHTA and CDR2 is FQGNSA in the germline V gene. V was cut by 1 base and J by 0 bases, with 13 bases left in between. CDR3 region: CASSLVPGASSYNEQFF. The CDR3 DNA reads as TGTGCCAGCAGCTTAGTTCCCGGGGCTAGCTCCTACAATGAGCAGTTCTTC.

The chain uses TRBV5-1 and TRBJ1-6; D possibly corresponds to TRBD1 (6 bases). Germline values: CDR1 SGHRS, CDR2 YFSETQ. Trimming removed 5 bases at V and 10 bases at J, with 19 bases between. There are 15 residues in the CDR3. CDR3 region: CASRRTENGHSPLHF. The CDR3 DNA reads TGCGCCAGCAGGAGGACAGAAAACGGTCACTCACCCCTCCACTTT.

CDR3 in amino acids: CASSSDIYGYTF. The CDR3 DNA follows: TGTGCCAGCAGTTCCGACATCTATGGCTACACCTTC. V gene TRBV6-6 combines with J gene TRBJ1-2, with D hard to call. Germline lookup yields CDR1 MNHNY and CDR2 SVGAGI (reference sequence). The length of the CDR3 is 12 residues. V lost 4 bases to trimming and J lost 4 bases, with 7 bases between them.

V gene TRBV2 combines with J gene TRBJ1-5; TRBD1 matches 11 bases. CDR1 and CDR2 from the germline V gene are SNHLY and FYNNEI. With V trimmed by 2 bases and J by 6 bases, 3 bases remained unmatched. The CDR3 runs 15 residues. Here the CDR3 DNA reads TGTGCCAGCAGTGAAAGGACAGGGGGCCGTCAGCCCCAGCATTTT. Protein product: CASSERTGGRQPQHF.

The table lists this clonotype with a few counts. The chain combines TRBV7-4 with TRBJ1-1; the D is unclear. Germline CDR1 reads SGHVT; CDR2 reads SQSDAQ. V dropped 5 bases and J dropped 6 bases, with 10 bases sitting between them. This CDR3 spans 12 amino acids. In nucleotides, the CDR3 is TGTGCCAGCAGCATTTTTTTCCCTGAAGCTTTCTTT. Translated: CASSIFFPEAFF.

The CDR3 region has the DNA TGTGCCAGCAGGTTTGAGGGAACGGGAGTTCTCGGGGAGACCCAGTACTTC. It translates to CASRFEGTGVLGETQYF. The genes are TRBV11-2 and TRBJ2-5; tentatively, D is TRBD2 (6 bases). From germline, CDR1 is SGHAT and CDR2 FQNNGV. V lost 6 bases and J 5 bases, leaving 25 bases between the germline ends. This CDR3 spans 17 amino acids.

In this sample, this clonotype turned up many times. The rearrangement links TRBV5-1 to TRBJ1-3; no clear D. The V end was cut by 0 bases, the J end by 0 bases, with 7 bases between. The CDR3 extends over 15 amino acids. The germline CDR1 and CDR2 sequences are SGHRS and YFSETQ. The CDR3 is CASSLEGSSGNTIYF. The CDR3, as DNA: TGCGCCAGCAGCTTGGAGGGCAGCTCTGGAAACACCATATATTTT.

This clonotype has a handful of counts. The CDR3 spells CASSKLGVGNEQFF. In DNA, the CDR3 is TGTGCCAGTAGTAAACTAGGAGTGGGCAATGAGCAGTTCTTC. The genes are TRBV19 and TRBJ2-1; tentatively, D is TRBD2 (5 bases). This CDR3 spans 14 amino acids. V was cut by 4 bases and J by 6 bases, with 13 bases left in between. Germline V CDR1 and CDR2: LNHDA, SQIVND (reference sequence).

This clonotype occurred many times. The V gene is TRBV29-1, the J gene TRBJ1-2; tentative D call: TRBD1 (5 bases). The CDR3 is 14 residues long. The germline gives CDR1 SQVTM, CDR2 ANQGSEA. Trimming removed 6 bases from V and 8 bases from J, with 22 bases in between. CDR3 DNA sequence: TGCAGCGTCATCTCCCGGGACCGCCTGAAGGGCTACACCTTC. Its protein is CSVISRDRLKGYTF. The variable domain in full, completed from reference TRBV29-1 and TRBJ1-2, reads SAVISQKPSRDICQRGTSLTIQCQVDSQVTMMFWYRQQPGQSLTLIATANQGSEATYESGFVIDKFPISRPNLTFSTLTVSNMSPEDSSIYLCSVISRDRLKGYTFGSGTRLTVV.

The chain uses TRBV4-1 and TRBJ1-2, with D hard to call. Trimming left V 0 bases short and J 4 bases short, with 12 bases between. Per the germline V gene, CDR1 is MGHRA and CDR2 is YSYEKL. The CDR3 runs to 15 residues. In nucleotides, the CDR3 is TGCGCCAGCAGCCAAGAATCTCCGGCAGGCTATGGCTACACCTTC. It is translated as CASSQESPAGYGYTF.

The V and J genes are TRBV11-2 and TRBJ2-5; 11 positions match TRBD1. CDR1 and CDR2 from the germline V gene are SGHAT and FQNNGV. V trimming: 1 base; J trimming: 2 bases; junction bases outside the gene matches: 0. This CDR3 comprises 15 residues. CDR3 amino acids: CASSLGDRGQETQYF. The CDR3 DNA follows: TGTGCCAGCAGCTTAGGGGACAGGGGGCAAGAGACCCAGTACTTC.

J is TRBJ2-4 and V is TRBV2; 7 bases agree with TRBD1. The CDR3 loop spans 12 amino acids. V trimming: 7 bases; J trimming: 4 bases; junction bases outside the gene matches: 1. Germline V gene data show CDR1 as SNHLY and CDR2 as FYNNEI. CDR3 in amino acids: CASTGGKNIQYF. The DNA for the CDR3 is TGTGCCAGCACAGGGGGTAAAAACATTCAGTACTTC. The whole variable domain, filled in from reference TRBV2 and TRBJ2-4, reads EPEVTQTPSHQVTQMGQEVILRCVPISNHLYFYWYRQILGQKVEFLVSFYNNEISEKSEIFDDQFSVERPDGSNFTLKIRSTKLEDSAMYFCASTGGKNIQYFGAGTRLSVL.

This clonotype was counted only a few times. The chain couples TRBV28 to TRBJ2-7, with TRBD2 as a possible D gene (7 bases). The CDR3 is 16 amino acids. V was trimmed by 4 bases and J by 0 bases, leaving 16 bases between them. In germline, CDR1 is MDHEN, CDR2 SYDVKM. The CDR3, as DNA: TGTGCCAGCAGTTCGGGTTCGGGGGGCGCCTCCTACGAGCAGTACTTC. Its protein product is CASSSGSGGASYEQYF.

In its sample, this clonotype was seen many times. The V call is TRBV4-2, the J call TRBJ2-6; D is undetermined. Trimming pared 0 bases from V and 0 bases from J, leaving 6 bases between. The CDR3 consists of 16 residues. The V gene's germline CDR1 is LGHNA and CDR2 YNFKEQ. CDR3 nucleotides: TGTGCCAGCAGCCAAGATAGATCCTCTGGGGCCAACGTCCTGACTTTC. Protein: CASSQDRSSGANVLTF.

This clonotype came up a few times. V is TRBV28 and J is TRBJ2-7, with a tentative D call TRBD1 (6 bases). V was pared by 6 bases and J by 3 bases, with 12 bases between. Germline V gene data show CDR1 as MDHEN and CDR2 as SYDVKM. CDR3 size: 13 residues. CDR3 residues: CASSLETGYEQYF. The CDR3 nucleotides are TGTGCCAGCAGCTTGGAGACAGGCTACGAGCAGTACTTC.